One TCR beta chain is described in this entry. Germline loops: CDR1 SGHRS, CDR2 YFSETQ. The CDR3 sequence is 15 residues long. V gave up 4 bases and J gave up 6 bases, with 19 bases separating them. Using a J-beta primer mix together with a sample-barcoded 5' primer, a second PCR was run for roughly 6 to 12 cycles. TCRdb reprocessed the 5' RACE reads with MiXCR, giving one entry per CDR3 protein. The profile shows around 1,600,000 distinct CDR3 sequences, 42% of them singletons. These data come from a study of blood T cells in healthy people across ages. Sequenced input: blood. The TCR was taken from a woman between 18 and 30 years old in good health. The chain combines TRBV5-1 with TRBJ1-1; possible D gene TRBD1, 5 bases. The CDR3 loop reads CASSAGLGGRAEAFF. The CDR3 DNA reads as TGCGCCAGCAGCGCCGGACTTGGGGGACGCGCTGAAGCTTTCTTT.